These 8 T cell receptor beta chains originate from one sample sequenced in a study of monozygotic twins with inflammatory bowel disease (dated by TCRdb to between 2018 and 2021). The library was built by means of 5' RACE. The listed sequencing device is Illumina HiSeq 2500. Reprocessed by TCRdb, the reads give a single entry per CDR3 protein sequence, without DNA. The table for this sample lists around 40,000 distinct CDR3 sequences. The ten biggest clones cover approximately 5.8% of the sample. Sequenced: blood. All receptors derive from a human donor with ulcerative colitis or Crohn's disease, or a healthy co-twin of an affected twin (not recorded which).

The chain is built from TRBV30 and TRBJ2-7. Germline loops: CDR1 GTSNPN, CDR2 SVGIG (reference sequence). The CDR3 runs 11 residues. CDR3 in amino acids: CAWSGQVEQYF.

CDR3 residues: CASSPRQGLEETQYF. This chain links TRBV12-3 or TRBV12-4 with TRBJ2-5; with no DNA, the TCRdb D assignment of TRBD1 cannot be verified. This CDR3 region has 15 residues.

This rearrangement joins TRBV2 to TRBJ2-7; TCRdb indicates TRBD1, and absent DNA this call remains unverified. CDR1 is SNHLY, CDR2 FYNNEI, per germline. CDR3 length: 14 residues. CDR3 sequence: CASRKGQVSYEQYF.

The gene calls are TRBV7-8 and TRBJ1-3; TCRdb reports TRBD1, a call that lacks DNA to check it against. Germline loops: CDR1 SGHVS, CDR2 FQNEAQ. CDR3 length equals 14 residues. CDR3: CASSFGTGGGTIYF. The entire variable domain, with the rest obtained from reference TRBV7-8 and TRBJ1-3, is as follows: GAGVSQSPRYKVAKRGQDVALRCDPISGHVSLFWYQQALGQGPEFLTYFQNEAQLDKSGLPSDRFFAERPEGSVSTLKIQRTQQEDSAVYLCASSFGTGGGTIYFGEGSWLTVV.

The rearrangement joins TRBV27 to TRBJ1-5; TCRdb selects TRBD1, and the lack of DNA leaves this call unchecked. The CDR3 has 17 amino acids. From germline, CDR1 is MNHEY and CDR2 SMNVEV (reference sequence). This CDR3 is CASSLRRGAGLNQPQHF.

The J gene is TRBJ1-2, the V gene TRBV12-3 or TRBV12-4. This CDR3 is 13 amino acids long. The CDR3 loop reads CASSRDLRGGYTF.

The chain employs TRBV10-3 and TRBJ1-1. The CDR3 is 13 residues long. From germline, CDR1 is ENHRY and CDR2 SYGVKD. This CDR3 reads CAIGVAGGTEAFF.

CDR3 sequence reads: CASSETSGRTDTQYF. The rearrangement joins TRBV5-4 to TRBJ2-3; TCRdb picks TRBD2, but there is no DNA to check that call. The CDR3 runs to 15 residues. Germline CDR1 SGHNT, CDR2 YYREEE (reference sequence).